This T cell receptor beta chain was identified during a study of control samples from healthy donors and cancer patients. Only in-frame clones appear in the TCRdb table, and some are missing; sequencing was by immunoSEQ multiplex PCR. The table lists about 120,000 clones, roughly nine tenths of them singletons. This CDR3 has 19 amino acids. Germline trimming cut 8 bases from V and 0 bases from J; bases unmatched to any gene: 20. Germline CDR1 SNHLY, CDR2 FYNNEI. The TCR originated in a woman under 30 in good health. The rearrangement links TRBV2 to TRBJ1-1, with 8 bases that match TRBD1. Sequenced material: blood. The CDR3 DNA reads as TGTGCCAGCGCCGCCCACCCTGGACAGGGCCAAAACATGAACACTGAAGCTTTCTTT. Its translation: CASAAHPGQGQNMNTEAFF.